The 17 T cell receptor beta chains listed next were all sequenced from one sample in a study of CD8+ T cells in alopecia areata. Treatment: oral pan-JAK inhibitor, 5-10 mg twice daily. cDNA reverse transcribed from extracted RNA served as the sequencing template. This table comes from immunoSEQ multiplex PCR, and its TCRdb copy is limited to in-frame clones, with some not included. The data show over 150,000 clones, roughly 64% seen once. The input for sequencing was CD8+ T cells sorted from blood, taken at week 24, from a patient treated with tofacitinib. The receptors stem from a human donor with alopecia areata.

In DNA, the CDR3 is TGTGCCAGCAGTTACTCGGCTGTCTCGGGGCAGTATTTT. It codes for CASSYSAVSGQYF. V and J are TRBV6-5 and TRBJ2-3, with D uncertain. Trimming stripped 0 bases from V and 11 bases from J, with 12 bases between. The CDR3 is made up of 13 amino acids. Germline V CDR1 and CDR2: MNHEY, SVGAGI.

V gene TRBV13 combines with J gene TRBJ1-2; 9 bases align to TRBD1. The CDR3 consists of 13 residues. Per germline, CDR1 PRHDT and CDR2 FYEKMQ (reference sequence). V gave up 6 bases and J gave up 8 bases; unmatched junction bases: 7. The CDR3 sequence: CASSTGGFQGYTF. The CDR3 nucleotides are TGTGCCAGCAGTACAGGGGGCTTTCAAGGCTACACCTTC.

The chain has TRBV7-9 and TRBJ2-3; a possible D gene is TRBD2 (5 bases). CDR1 SEHNR and CDR2 FQNEAQ come from the germline V gene (reference sequence). The CDR3 is made up of 15 amino acids. V was shortened by 4 bases and J by 0 bases, with 11 bases between the two germline ends. As DNA, the CDR3 is TGTGCCAGCAGCTCTCGGACTTTAAGCACAGATACGCAGTATTTT. Its protein is CASSSRTLSTDTQYF.

The V and J genes are TRBV5-6 and TRBJ1-6; D is possibly TRBD1 (5 bases). CDR1 and CDR2 (germline): SGHDT, YYEEEE. CDR3 length: 15 residues. Trimming left V 2 bases short and J 10 bases short, with 16 bases between. The CDR3 sequence is CASSFGYGQGSPLHF. The CDR3 nucleotides are TGTGCCAGCAGCTTTGGATACGGCCAGGGATCACCCCTCCACTTT.

The chain employs TRBV7-9 and TRBJ1-6; the D gene is possibly TRBD1 (6 bases). The germline V gene encodes CDR1 SEHNR and CDR2 FQNEAQ (reference sequence). There are 14 residues in the CDR3. The ends were cut back, 5 bases at V and 10 bases at J, with 15 bases in the middle. The CDR3 reads CASSPRRGGSPLHF. For the CDR3, the DNA is TGTGCCAGCAGCCCACGCAGGGGCGGCTCACCCCTCCACTTT.

The chain employs TRBV5-1 and TRBJ1-6, with 7 positions matching TRBD1. Trimming at V came to 0 bases and at J to 6 bases, leaving 3 bases not matched to a gene. The V gene's germline CDR1 is SGHRS and CDR2 YFSETQ. The CDR3 covers 15 residues. CDR3 sequence: CASSLAQGFNSPLHF. CDR3 DNA sequence: TGCGCCAGCAGCTTGGCACAGGGGTTTAATTCACCCCTCCACTTT. The full variable domain, rest sourced from reference TRBV5-1 and TRBJ1-6, is KAGVTQTPRYLIKTRGQQVTLSCSPISGHRSVSWYQQTPGQGLQFLFEYFSETQRNKGNFPGRFSGRQFSNSRSEMNVSTLELGDSALYLCASSLAQGFNSPLHFGNGTRLTVT.

The CDR3 DNA sequence: TGTGCCAGCAGCGTAGATGGAGGGGACACTGAAGCTTTCTTT. It codes for CASSVDGGDTEAFF. V and J are TRBV9 and TRBJ1-1, with D perhaps TRBD1 (5 bases). V lost 0 bases to trimming and J lost 3 bases, with 9 bases between them. Per germline, CDR1 SGDLS and CDR2 YYNGEE. The CDR3 runs 14 residues.

In this sample, this clone turned up a few times. The V call is TRBV27, the J call TRBJ2-4; TRBD1 aligns across 7 bases. CDR3 length equals 13 residues. CDR1 and CDR2 from the germline V gene are MNHEY and SMNVEV (reference sequence). V lost 6 bases, J lost 8 bases, and 7 bases stayed unmatched. In DNA, the CDR3 is TGTGCCAGCAGCGACAGGGCGACAGACATTCAGTACTTC. Translated, it gives CASSDRATDIQYF.

This clone was recorded a few times. The V call is TRBV15, the J call TRBJ2-7, with D hard to call. Deletions cut 4 bases from V and 3 bases from J, with 4 bases between. Germline values: CDR1 LNHNV, CDR2 YYDKDF (reference sequence). This CDR3 is 11 amino acids long. The chain's CDR3 is CATSNSYEQYF. CDR3 in DNA: TGTGCCACCAGCAACAGCTACGAGCAGTACTTC.

This clone occurred a few times. V and J are TRBV5-1 and TRBJ2-2; 8 nucleotides align to TRBD1. The CDR3 extends over 16 amino acids. Germline V lookup: CDR1 SGHRS, CDR2 YFSETQ. V was clipped by 0 bases and J by 2 bases; unmatched bases: 3. The DNA for the CDR3 is TGCGCCAGCAGCTTGGGAGCAGGGGGCAACACCGGGGAGCTGTTTTTT. Translated: CASSLGAGGNTGELFF.

The chain uses TRBV25-1 and TRBJ2-5; D is tentatively TRBD1 or TRBD2 (5 bases each). The CDR3 runs to 15 residues. The V gene's germline CDR1 is MGHDK and CDR2 SYGVNS. Trimming cost V 1 base and J 3 bases, with 12 bases left between them. The CDR3 sequence: CASSEWDGVEETQYF. For the CDR3, the DNA is TGTGCCAGCAGTGAATGGGACGGGGTGGAAGAGACCCAGTACTTC.

In its sample, this clone was seen a few times. V and J are TRBV5-6 and TRBJ2-5, with D tentatively TRBD2 (8 bases). The CDR3 is 17 amino acids. The germline gives CDR1 SGHDT, CDR2 YYEEEE. V was trimmed by 4 bases and J by 3 bases, leaving 22 bases between them. CDR3 region: CASSLQGFGGLEETQYF. The CDR3 DNA reads as TGTGCCAGCAGCCTACAGGGGTTCGGGGGACTAGAAGAGACCCAGTACTTC.

This clone has a handful of counts. The V gene is TRBV29-1, the J gene TRBJ1-1; 7 nucleotides match TRBD1. Germline values: CDR1 SQVTM, CDR2 ANQGSEA. CDR3 length equals 15 residues. With 2 bases clipped from V and 4 bases from J, the junction kept 10 bases outside the gene matches. The CDR3 DNA reads as TGCAGCGTTGAAATTTGGTTTAACAGGGGCACTGAAGCTTTCTTT. Residues: CSVEIWFNRGTEAFF.

The chain employs TRBV19 and TRBJ2-5; D call uncertain. There are 12 residues in the CDR3. Germline V gene data show CDR1 as LNHDA and CDR2 as SQIVND (reference sequence). The ends were cut back, 3 bases at V and 3 bases at J, with 5 bases in the middle. The CDR3 here is CASSMEEETQYF. CDR3 DNA sequence: TGTGCCAGTAGTATGGAAGAAGAGACCCAGTACTTC.

The rearrangement uses TRBV27 and TRBJ2-1, with 9 nucleotides matching TRBD2. The CDR3 covers 16 residues. Per germline, CDR1 MNHEY and CDR2 SMNVEV (reference sequence). The V segment lost 5 bases and the J segment 0 bases; nucleotides outside the gene matches: 5. CDR3 sequence: CASSGASGDSYNEQFF. The DNA for the CDR3 is TGTGCCAGCAGTGGGGCTAGCGGGGACTCCTACAATGAGCAGTTCTTC.

This clone appeared once. The CDR3 here is CASSQDDQETQYF. CDR3 DNA: TGTGCCAGCAGCCAAGACGACCAAGAGACCCAGTACTTC. V usage is TRBV14 and J usage is TRBJ2-5; no definite D call. The CDR3 is 13 amino acids. In germline, CDR1 is SGHDN, CDR2 FVKESK. Trimming shortened V by 0 bases and J by 0 bases, and 2 bases separated the two germline ends.

J is TRBJ2-7 and V is TRBV7-8; 10 bases agree with TRBD1. Germline V gene lookup returns CDR1 SGHVS and CDR2 FQNEAQ. The V and J ends lost 5 bases and 7 bases, in that order; junction bases with no gene match: 2. The CDR3 is made up of 12 amino acids. The CDR3 bases are TGTGCCAGCAGCCGGACAGGGGGTGAGCAGTACTTC. Translating it yields CASSRTGGEQYF.